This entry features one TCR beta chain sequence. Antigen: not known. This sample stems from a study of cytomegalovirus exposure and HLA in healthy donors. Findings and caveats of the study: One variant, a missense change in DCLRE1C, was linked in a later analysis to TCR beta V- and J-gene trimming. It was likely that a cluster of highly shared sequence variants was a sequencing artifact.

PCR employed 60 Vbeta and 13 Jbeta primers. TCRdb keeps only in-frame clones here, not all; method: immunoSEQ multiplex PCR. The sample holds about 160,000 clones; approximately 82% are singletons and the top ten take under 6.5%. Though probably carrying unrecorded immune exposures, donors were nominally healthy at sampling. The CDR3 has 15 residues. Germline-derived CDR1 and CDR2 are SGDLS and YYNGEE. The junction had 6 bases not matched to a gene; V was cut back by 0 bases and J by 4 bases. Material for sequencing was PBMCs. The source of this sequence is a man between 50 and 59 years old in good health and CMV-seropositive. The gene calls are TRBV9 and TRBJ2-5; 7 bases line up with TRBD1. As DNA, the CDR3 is TGTGCCAGCAGCGTAGCTGGGACAGTAGGAGAGACCCAGTACTTC. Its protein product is CASSVAGTVGETQYF. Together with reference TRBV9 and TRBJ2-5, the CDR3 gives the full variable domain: DSGVTQTPKHLITATGQRVTLRCSPRSGDLSVYWYQQSLDQGLQFLIQYYNGEERAKGNILERFSAQQFPDLHSELNLSSLELGDSALYFCASSVAGTVGETQYFGPGTRLLVL.